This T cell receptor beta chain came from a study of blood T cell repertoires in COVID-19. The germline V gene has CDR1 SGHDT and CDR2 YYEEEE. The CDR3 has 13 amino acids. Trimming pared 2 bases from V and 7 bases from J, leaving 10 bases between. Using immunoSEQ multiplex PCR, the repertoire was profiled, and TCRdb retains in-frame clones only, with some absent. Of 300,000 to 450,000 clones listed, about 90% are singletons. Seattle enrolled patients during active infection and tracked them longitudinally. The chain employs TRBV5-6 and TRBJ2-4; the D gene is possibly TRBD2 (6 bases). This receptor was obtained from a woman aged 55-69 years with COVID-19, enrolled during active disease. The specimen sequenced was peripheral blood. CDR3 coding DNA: TGTGCCAGCAGCTTATTGACTAGGAACATTCAGTACTTC. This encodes CASSLLTRNIQYF.